This T cell receptor (beta chain) emerged from a study of T cells of healthy individuals. TCRdb used MiXCR to reprocess the 5' RACE reads, holding one entry per CDR3 protein. The repertoire holds roughly 87,000 distinct CDR3 sequences, with 17% as singletons. The germline gives CDR1 SGHRS, CDR2 YFSETQ. Trimming at V came to 1 base and at J to 5 bases, leaving 0 bases not matched to a gene. This CDR3 comprises 14 residues. This sequence originates from a human donor in good health. The chain has TRBV5-1 and TRBJ2-1; 10 bases are shared with TRBD2. The CDR3 DNA reads as TGCGCCAGCAGCTTGACTAGCGGGAACAATGAGCAGTTCTTC. It codes for CASSLTSGNNEQFF. Using reference TRBV5-1 and TRBJ2-1 for the parts outside the CDR3, the full variable domain is KAGVTQTPRYLIKTRGQQVTLSCSPISGHRSVSWYQQTPGQGLQFLFEYFSETQRNKGNFPGRFSGRQFSNSRSEMNVSTLELGDSALYLCASSLTSGNNEQFFGPGTRLTVL.